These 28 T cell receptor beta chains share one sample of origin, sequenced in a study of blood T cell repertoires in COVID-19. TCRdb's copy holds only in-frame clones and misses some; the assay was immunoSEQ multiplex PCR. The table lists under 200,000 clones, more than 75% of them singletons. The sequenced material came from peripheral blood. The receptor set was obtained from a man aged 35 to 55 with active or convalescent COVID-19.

For the CDR3, the DNA is TGTGCCAGCAGTGGAGGGGGTGGGGATCAGCCCCAGCATTTT. This translates into CASSGGGGDQPQHF. This chain uses TRBV2 with TRBJ1-5, with TRBD1 as a possible D gene (6 bases). The CDR3 sequence is 14 residues long. The V gene's germline CDR1 is SNHLY and CDR2 FYNNEI. V was pared by 4 bases and J by 5 bases, with 12 bases between.

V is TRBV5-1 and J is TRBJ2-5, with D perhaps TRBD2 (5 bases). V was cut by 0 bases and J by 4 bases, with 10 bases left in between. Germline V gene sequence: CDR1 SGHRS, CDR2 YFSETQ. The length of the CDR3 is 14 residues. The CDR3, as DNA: TGCGCCAGCAGCTTGGGAGGGTTCCGAGAGACCCAGTACTTC. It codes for CASSLGGFRETQYF.

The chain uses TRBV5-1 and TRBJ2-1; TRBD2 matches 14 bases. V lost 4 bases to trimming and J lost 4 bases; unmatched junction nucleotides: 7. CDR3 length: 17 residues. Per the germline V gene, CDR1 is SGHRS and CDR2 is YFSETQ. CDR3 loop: CASSTGTSGSSYNEQFF. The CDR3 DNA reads TGCGCCAGCAGCACCGGGACTAGCGGGAGTTCTTACAATGAGCAGTTCTTC.

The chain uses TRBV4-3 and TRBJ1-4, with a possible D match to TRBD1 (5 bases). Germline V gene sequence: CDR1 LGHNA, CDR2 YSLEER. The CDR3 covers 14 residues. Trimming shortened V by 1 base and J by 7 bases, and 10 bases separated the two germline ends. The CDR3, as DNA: TGCGCCAGCAGCCAAGCGCAGGGAGGTGAAAAACTGTTTTTT. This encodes CASSQAQGGEKLFF.

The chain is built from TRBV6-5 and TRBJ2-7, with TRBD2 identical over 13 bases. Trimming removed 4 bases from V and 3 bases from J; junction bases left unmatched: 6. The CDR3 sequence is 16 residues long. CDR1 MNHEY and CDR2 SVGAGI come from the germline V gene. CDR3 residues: CASSSSGLAGNYEQYF. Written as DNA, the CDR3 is TGTGCCAGCAGTTCCTCGGGACTAGCGGGGAACTACGAGCAGTACTTC.

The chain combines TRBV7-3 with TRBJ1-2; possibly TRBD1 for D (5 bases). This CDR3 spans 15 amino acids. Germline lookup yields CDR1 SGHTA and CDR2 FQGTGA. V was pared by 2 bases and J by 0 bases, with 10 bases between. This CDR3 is CASSLSAGANYGYTF. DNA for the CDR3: TGTGCCAGCAGCTTATCTGCGGGGGCTAACTATGGCTACACCTTC.

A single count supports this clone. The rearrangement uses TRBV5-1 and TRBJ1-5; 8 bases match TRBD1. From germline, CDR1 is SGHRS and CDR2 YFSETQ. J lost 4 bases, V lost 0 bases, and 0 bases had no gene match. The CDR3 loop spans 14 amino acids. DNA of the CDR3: TGCGCCAGCAGCTTGGGGGACAGGAATCAGCCCCAGCATTTT. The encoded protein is CASSLGDRNQPQHF.

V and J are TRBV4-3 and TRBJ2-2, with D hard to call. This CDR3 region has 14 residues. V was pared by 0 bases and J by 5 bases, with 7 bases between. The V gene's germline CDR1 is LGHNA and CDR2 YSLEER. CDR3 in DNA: TGCGCCAGCAGCCAAGATCTGAGAACCGGGGAGCTGTTTTTT. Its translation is CASSQDLRTGELFF.

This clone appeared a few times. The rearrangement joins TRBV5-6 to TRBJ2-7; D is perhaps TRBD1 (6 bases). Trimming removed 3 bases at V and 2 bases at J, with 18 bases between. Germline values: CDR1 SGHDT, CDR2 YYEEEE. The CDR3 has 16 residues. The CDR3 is CASSSGGGPGTYEQYF. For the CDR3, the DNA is TGTGCCAGCAGCTCTGGGGGCGGTCCGGGAACCTACGAGCAGTACTTC.

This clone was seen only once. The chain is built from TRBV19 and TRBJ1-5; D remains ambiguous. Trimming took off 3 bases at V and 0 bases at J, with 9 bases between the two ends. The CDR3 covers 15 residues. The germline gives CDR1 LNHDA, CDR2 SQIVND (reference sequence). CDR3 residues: CASSIPVPSNQPQHF. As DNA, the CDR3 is TGTGCCAGTAGTATCCCCGTCCCTAGCAATCAGCCCCAGCATTTT.

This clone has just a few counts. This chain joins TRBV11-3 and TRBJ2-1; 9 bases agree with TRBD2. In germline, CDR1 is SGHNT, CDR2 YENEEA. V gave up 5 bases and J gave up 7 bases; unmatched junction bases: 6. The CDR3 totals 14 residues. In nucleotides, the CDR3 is TGTGCCAGCAGCCCCGTAAGCGGGGGGAATGAGCAGTTCTTC. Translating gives CASSPVSGGNEQFF.

CDR3 sequence reads: CASSPPWTEEAFF. The CDR3 DNA follows: TGTGCCAGCAGCCCACCTTGGACAGAGGAAGCTTTCTTT. The chain has TRBV5-5 and TRBJ1-1, with D possibly matching TRBD1 (6 bases). CDR1 SGHKS and CDR2 YYEKEE come from the germline V gene (reference sequence). This CDR3 comprises 13 residues. V gave up 4 bases and J gave up 8 bases, with 15 bases separating them.

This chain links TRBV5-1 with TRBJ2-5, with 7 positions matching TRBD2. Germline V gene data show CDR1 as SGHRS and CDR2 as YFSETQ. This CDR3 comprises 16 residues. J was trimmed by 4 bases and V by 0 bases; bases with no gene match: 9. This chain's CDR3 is CASSLALTGGLETQYF. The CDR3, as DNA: TGCGCCAGCAGCTTGGCCTTAACGGGAGGTTTAGAGACCCAGTACTTC.

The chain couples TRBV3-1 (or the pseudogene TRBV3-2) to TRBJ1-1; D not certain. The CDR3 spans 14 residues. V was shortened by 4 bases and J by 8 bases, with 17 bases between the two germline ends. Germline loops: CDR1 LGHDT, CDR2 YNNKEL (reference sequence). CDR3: CASSLGAGIGEAFF. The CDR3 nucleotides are TGTGCCAGCAGCCTCGGAGCGGGGATAGGGGAAGCTTTCTTT.

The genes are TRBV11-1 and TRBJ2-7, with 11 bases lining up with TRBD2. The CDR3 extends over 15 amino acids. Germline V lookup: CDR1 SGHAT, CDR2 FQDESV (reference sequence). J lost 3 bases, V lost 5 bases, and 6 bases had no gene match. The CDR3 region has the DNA TGTGCCAGCAGCCACATAGCGGGAGGGAACTACGAGCAGTACTTC. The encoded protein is CASSHIAGGNYEQYF.

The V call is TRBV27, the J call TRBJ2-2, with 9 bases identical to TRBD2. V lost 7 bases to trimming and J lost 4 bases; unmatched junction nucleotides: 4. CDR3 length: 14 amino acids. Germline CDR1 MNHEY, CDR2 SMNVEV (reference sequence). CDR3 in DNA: TGTGCCAGCATGAGCGGGAGGCTCACCGGGGAGCTGTTTTTT. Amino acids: CASMSGRLTGELFF.

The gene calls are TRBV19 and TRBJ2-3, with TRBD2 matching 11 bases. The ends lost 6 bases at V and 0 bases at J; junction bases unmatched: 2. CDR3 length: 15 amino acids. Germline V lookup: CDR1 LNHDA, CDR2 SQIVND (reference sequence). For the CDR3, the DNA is TGTGCCAGTAGCCGGACTAGCGGGAGCACAGATACGCAGTATTTT. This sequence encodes CASSRTSGSTDTQYF.

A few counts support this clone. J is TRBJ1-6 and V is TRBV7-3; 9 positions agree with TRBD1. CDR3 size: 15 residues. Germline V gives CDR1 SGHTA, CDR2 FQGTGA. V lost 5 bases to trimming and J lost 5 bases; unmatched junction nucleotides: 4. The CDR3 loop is CASSETGGNNSPLHF. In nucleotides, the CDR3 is TGTGCCAGCAGCGAGACAGGGGGGAATAATTCACCCCTCCACTTT. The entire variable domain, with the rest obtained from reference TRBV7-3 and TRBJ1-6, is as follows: GAGVSQTPSNKVTEKGKYVELRCDPISGHTALYWYRQSLGQGPEFLIYFQGTGAADDSGLPNDRFFAVRPEGSVSTLKIQRTERGDSAVYLCASSETGGNNSPLHFGNGTRLTVT.

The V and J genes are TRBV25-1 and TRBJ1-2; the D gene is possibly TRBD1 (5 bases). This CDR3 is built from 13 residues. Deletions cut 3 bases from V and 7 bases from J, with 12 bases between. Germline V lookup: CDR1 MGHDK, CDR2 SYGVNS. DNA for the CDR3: TGTGCCAGCAGTGAGCCCGCCAGGGCTGGCTACACCTTC. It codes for CASSEPARAGYTF.

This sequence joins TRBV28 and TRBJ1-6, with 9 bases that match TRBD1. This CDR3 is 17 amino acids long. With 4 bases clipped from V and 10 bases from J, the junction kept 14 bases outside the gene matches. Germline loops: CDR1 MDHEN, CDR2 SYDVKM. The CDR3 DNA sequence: TGTGCCAGCAGTTCCCCTTCCCCGGGACAGGGCTCCTCACCCCTCCACTTT. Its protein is CASSSPSPGQGSSPLHF.

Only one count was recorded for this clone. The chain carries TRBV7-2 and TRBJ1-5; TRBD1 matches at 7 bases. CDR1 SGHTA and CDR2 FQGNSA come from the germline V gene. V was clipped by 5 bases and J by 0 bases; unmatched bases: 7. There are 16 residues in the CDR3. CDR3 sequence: CASSQGQALSNQPQHF. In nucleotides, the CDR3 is TGTGCCAGCAGCCAAGGACAGGCCCTTAGCAATCAGCCCCAGCATTTT.

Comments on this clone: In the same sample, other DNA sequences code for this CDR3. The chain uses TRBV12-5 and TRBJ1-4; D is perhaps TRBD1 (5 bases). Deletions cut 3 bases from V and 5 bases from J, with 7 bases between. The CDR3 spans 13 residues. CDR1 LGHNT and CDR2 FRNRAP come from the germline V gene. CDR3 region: CASGLSGNEKLFF. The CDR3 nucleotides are TGTGCTAGTGGTTTATCAGGGAATGAAAAACTGTTTTTT. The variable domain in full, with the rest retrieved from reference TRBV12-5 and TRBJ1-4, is DARVTQTPRHKVTEMGQEVTMRCQPILGHNTVFWYRQTMMQGLELLAYFRNRAPLDDSGMPKDRFSAEMPDATLATLKIQPSEPRDSAVYFCASGLSGNEKLFFGSGTQLSVL.

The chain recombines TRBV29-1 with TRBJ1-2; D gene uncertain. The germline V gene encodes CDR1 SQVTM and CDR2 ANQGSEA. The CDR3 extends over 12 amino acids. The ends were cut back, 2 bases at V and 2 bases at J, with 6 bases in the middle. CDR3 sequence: CSVEIGNYGYTF. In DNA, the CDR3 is TGCAGCGTTGAAATTGGCAACTATGGCTACACCTTC.

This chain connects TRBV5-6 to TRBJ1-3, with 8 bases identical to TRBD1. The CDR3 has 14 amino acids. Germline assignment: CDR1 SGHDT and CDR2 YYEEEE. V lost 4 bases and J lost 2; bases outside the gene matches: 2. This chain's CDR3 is CASSPTGAGNTIYF. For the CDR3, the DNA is TGTGCCAGCAGCCCGACAGGGGCTGGAAACACCATATATTTT.

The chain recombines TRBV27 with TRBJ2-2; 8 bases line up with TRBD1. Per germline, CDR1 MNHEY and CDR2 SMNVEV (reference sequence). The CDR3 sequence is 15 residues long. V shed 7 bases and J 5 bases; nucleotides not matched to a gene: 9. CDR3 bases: TGTGCCAGCATCAACAGGGGGTCTGGTACCGGGGAGCTGTTTTTT. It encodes CASINRGSGTGELFF.

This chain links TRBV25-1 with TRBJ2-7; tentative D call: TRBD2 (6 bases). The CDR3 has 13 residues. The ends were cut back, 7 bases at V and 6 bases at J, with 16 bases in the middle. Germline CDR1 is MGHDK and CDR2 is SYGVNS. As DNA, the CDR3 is TGTGCCAGCACTAGAGGAGGGGTTGGCGAGCAGTACTTC. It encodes CASTRGGVGEQYF.

CDR3 in amino acids: CASSQNPFWEFNEKLFF. As DNA, the CDR3 is TGTGCCAGCAGCCAAAATCCCTTCTGGGAGTTTAATGAAAAACTGTTTTTT. This chain links TRBV14 with TRBJ1-4, with D unclear. Trimming pared 2 bases from V and 4 bases from J, leaving 17 bases between. The CDR3 loop spans 17 amino acids. Germline assignment: CDR1 SGHDN and CDR2 FVKESK. The full variable domain, with the rest looked up from reference TRBV14 and TRBJ1-4, is EAGVTQFPSHSVIEKGQTVTLRCDPISGHDNLYWYRRVMGKEIKFLLHFVKESKQDESGMPNNRFLAERTGGTYSTLKVQPAELEDSGVYFCASSQNPFWEFNEKLFFGSGTQLSVL.

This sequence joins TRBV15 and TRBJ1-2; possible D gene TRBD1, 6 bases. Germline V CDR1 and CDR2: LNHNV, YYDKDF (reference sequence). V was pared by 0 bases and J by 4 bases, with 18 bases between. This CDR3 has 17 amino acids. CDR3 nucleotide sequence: TGTGCCACCAGCAGAGAGGTCCGGGGGGCTTGGAGCTATGGCTACACCTTC. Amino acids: CATSREVRGAWSYGYTF.